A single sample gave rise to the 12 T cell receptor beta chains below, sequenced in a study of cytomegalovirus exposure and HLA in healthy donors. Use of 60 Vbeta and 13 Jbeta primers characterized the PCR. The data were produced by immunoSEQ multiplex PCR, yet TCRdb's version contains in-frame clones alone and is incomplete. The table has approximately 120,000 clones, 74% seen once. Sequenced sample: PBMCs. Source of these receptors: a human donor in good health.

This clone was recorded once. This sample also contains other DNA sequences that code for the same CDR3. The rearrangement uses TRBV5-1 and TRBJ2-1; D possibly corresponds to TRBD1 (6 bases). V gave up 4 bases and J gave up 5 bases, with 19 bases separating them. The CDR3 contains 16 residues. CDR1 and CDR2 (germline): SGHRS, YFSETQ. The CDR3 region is CASSLESLGAHNEQFF. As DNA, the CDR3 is TGCGCCAGCAGCCTGGAATCGTTGGGGGCCCACAATGAGCAGTTCTTC.

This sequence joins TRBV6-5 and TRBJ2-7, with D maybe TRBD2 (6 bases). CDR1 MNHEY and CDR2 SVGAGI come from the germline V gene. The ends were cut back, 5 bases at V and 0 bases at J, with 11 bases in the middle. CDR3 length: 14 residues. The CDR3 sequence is CASSLGGNSYEQYF. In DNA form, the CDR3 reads TGTGCCAGCAGTCTTGGAGGGAACTCCTACGAGCAGTACTTC.

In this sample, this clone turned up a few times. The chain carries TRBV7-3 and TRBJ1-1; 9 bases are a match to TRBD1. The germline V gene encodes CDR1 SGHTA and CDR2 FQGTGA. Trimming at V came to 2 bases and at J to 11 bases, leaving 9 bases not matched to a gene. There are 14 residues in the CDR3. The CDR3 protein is CASSLGPGQGMAFF. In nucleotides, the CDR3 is TGTGCCAGCAGCTTAGGCCCGGGACAGGGCATGGCTTTCTTT. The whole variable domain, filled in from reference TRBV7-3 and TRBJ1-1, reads GAGVSQTPSNKVTEKGKYVELRCDPISGHTALYWYRQSLGQGPEFLIYFQGTGAADDSGLPNDRFFAVRPEGSVSTLKIQRTERGDSAVYLCASSLGPGQGMAFFGQGTRLTVV.

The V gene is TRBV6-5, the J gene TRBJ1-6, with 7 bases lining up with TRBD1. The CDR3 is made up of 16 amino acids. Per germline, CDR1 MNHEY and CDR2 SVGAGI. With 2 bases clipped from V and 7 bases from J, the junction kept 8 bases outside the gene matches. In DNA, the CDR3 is TGTGCCAGCAGTTACGCGGGACAGAATTGGAATTCACCCCTCCACTTT. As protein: CASSYAGQNWNSPLHF.

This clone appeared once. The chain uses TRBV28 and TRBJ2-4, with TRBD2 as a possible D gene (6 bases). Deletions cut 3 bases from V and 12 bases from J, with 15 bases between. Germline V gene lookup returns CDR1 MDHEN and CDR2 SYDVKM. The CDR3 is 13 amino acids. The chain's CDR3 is CASSLQGEGGQYF. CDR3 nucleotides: TGTGCCAGCAGTTTGCAAGGTGAGGGAGGTCAGTACTTC.

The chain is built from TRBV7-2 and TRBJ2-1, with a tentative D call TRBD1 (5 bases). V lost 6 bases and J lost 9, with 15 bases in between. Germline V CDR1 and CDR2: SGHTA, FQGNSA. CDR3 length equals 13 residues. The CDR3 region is CASRRTREGEQFF. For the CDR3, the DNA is TGTGCCAGCAGGCGAACCAGGGAAGGTGAGCAGTTCTTC.

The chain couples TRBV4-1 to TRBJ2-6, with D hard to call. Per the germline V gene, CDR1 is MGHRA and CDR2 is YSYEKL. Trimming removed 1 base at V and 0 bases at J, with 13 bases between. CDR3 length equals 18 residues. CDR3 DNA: TGCGCCAGCAGCCAAGTTGGGTGGAGTCCCTCTGGGGCCAACGTCCTGACTTTC. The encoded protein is CASSQVGWSPSGANVLTF.

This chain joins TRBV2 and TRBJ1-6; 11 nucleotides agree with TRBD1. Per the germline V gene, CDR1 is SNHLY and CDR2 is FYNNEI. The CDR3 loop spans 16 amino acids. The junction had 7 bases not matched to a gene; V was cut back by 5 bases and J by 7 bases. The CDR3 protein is CASSRMGQGGNSPLHF. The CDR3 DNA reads TGTGCCAGCAGTCGTATGGGACAGGGGGGGAATTCACCCCTCCACTTT.

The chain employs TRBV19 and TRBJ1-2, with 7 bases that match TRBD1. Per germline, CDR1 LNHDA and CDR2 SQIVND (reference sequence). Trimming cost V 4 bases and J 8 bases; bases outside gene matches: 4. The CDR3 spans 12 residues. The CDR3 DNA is TGTGCCAGTAGTAACAACAGGGGAGGCTACACCTTC. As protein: CASSNNRGGYTF. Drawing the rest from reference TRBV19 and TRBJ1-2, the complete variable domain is DGGITQSPKYLFRKEGQNVTLSCEQNLNHDAMYWYRQDPGQGLRLIYYSQIVNDFQKGDIAEGYSVSREKKESFPLTVTSAQKNPTAFYLCASSNNRGGYTFGSGTRLTVV.

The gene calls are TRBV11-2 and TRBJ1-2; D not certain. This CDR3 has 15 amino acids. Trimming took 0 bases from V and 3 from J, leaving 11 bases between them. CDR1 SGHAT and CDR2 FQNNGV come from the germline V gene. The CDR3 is CASSLDGVGDYGYTF. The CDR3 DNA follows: TGTGCCAGCAGCTTAGATGGGGTCGGGGACTATGGCTACACCTTC.

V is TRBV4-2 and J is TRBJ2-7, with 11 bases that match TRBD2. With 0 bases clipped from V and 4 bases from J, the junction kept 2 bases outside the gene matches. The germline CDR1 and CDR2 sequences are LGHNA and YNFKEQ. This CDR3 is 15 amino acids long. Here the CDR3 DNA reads TGTGCCAGCAGCCAAGATACTAGCGGGAGTTACGAGCAGTACTTC. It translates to CASSQDTSGSYEQYF.

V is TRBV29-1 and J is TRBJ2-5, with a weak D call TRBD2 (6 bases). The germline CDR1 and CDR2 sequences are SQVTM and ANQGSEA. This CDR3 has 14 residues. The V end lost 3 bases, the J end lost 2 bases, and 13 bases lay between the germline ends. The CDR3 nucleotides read TGCAGCGTTGATCTGCTAGCGCAGCAAGAGACCCAGTACTTC. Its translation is CSVDLLAQQETQYF.